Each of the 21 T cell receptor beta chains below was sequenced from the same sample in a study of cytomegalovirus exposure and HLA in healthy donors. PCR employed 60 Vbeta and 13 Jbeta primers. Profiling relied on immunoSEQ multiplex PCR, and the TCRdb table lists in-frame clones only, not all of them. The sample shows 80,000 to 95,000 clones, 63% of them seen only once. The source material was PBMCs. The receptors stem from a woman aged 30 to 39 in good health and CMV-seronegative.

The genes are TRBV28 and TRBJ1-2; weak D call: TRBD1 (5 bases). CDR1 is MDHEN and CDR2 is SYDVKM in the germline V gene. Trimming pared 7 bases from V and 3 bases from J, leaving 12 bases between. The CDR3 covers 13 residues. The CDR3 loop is CASNPGRDYGYTF. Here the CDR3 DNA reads TGTGCCAGCAACCCCGGCAGGGACTATGGCTACACCTTC.

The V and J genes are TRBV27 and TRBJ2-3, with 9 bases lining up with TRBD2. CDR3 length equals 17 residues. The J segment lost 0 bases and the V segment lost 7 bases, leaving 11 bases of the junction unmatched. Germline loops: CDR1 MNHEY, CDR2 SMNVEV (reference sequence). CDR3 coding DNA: TGTGCCAGCACCCCCCTCGGGGCGGGGGGGAGCACAGATACGCAGTATTTT. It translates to CASTPLGAGGSTDTQYF.

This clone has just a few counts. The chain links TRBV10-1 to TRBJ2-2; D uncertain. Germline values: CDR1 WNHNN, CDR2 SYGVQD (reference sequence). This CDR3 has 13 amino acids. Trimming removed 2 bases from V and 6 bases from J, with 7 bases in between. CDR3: CASSEKEAGELFF. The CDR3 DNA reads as TGCGCCAGCAGTGAGAAAGAGGCCGGGGAGCTGTTTTTT.

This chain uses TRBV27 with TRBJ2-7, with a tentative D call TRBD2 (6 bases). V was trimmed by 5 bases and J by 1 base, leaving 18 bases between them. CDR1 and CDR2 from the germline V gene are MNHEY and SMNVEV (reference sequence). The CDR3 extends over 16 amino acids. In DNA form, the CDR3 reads TGTGCCAGCAGTCCCATTCCGGGTGCGGGGTCCTACGAGCAGTACTTC. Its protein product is CASSPIPGAGSYEQYF.

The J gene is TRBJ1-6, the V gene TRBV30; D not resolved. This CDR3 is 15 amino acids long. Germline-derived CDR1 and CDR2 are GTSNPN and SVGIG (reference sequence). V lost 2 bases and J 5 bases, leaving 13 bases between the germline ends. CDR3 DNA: TGTGCCTGGAGTTTAGCCCTGACCGATAATTCACCCCTCCACTTT. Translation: CAWSLALTDNSPLHF.

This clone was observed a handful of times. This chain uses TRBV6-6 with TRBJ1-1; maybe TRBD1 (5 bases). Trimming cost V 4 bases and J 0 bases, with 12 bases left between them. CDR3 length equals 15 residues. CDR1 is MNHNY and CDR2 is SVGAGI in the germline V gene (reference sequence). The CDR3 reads CASSSGGGMNTEAFF. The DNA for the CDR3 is TGTGCCAGCAGTTCGGGGGGTGGTATGAACACTGAAGCTTTCTTT.

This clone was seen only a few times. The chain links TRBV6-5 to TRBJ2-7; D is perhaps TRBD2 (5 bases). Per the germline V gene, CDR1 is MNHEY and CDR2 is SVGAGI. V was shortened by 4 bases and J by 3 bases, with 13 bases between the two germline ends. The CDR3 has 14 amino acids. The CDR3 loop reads CASSSGVLGYEQYF. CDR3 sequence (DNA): TGTGCCAGCAGTTCCGGGGTTCTCGGCTACGAGCAGTACTTC.

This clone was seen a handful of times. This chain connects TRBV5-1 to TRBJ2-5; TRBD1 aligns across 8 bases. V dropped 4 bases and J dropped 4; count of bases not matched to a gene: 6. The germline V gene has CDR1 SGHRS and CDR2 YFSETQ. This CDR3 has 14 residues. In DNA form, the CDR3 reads TGCGCCAGCAGCACGACAGGGGATAGAGAGACCCAGTACTTC. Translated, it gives CASSTTGDRETQYF.

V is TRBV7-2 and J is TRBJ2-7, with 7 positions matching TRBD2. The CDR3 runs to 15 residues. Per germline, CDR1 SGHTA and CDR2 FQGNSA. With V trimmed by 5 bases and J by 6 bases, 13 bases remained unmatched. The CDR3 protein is CASSPSVGRWGEQYF. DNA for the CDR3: TGTGCCAGCAGCCCCTCTGTCGGGAGGTGGGGCGAGCAGTACTTC.

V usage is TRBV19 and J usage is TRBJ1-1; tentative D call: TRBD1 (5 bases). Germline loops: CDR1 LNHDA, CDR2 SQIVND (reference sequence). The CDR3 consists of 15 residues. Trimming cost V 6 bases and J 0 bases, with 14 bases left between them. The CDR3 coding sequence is TGTGCCAGTAGAACGCCAGGGAGGCTGAACACTGAAGCTTTCTTT. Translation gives CASRTPGRLNTEAFF.

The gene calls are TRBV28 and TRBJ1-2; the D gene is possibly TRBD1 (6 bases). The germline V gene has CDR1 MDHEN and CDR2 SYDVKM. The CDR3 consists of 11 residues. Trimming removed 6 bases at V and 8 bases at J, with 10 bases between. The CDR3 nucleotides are TGTGCCAGCAGCCCCAGGGGAGGCTACACCTTC. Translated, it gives CASSPRGGYTF.

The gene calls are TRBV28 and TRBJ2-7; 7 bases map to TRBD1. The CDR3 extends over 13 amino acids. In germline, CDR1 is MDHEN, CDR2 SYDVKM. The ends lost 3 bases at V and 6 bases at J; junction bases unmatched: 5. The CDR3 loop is CASSLVGTAEQYF. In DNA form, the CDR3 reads TGTGCCAGCAGTTTGGTTGGGACAGCCGAGCAGTACTTC.

CDR3 protein: CASSPWTGGANTGELFF. CDR3 bases: TGTGCCAGCAGCCCGTGGACAGGGGGCGCGAACACCGGGGAGCTGTTTTTT. The chain combines TRBV7-9 with TRBJ2-2, with 11 bases that match TRBD1. The CDR3 loop spans 17 amino acids. The trim removed 5 bases at V and 0 bases at J, leaving 5 bases unmatched. The germline gives CDR1 SEHNR, CDR2 FQNEAQ (reference sequence).

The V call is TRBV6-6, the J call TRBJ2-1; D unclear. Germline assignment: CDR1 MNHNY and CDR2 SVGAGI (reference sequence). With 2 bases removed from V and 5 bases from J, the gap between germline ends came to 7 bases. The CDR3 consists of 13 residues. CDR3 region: CASSYPGNNEQFF. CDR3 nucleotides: TGTGCCAGCAGTTACCCCGGTAACAATGAGCAGTTCTTC.

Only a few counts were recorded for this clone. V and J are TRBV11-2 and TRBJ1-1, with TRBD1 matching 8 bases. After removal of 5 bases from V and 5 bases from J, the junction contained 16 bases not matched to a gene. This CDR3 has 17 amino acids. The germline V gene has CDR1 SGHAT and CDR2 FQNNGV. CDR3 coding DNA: TGTGCCAGCAGCCCCCTGGGACAGGCATTCTTAGGGACTGAAGCTTTCTTT. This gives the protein CASSPLGQAFLGTEAFF.

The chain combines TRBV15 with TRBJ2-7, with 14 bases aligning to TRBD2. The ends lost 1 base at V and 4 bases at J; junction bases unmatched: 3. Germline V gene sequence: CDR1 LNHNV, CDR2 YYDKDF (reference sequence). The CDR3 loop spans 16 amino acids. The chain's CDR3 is CATSRGGTSGRYEQYF. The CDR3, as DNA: TGTGCCACCAGCAGAGGAGGGACTAGCGGGAGATACGAGCAGTACTTC.

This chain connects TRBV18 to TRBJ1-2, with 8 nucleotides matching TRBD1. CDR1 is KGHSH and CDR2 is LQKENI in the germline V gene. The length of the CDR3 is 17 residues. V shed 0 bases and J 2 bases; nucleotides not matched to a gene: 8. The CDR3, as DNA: TGTGCCAGCTCACCACCGTATGGACAGGGCCGAAACTATGGCTACACCTTC. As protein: CASSPPYGQGRNYGYTF.

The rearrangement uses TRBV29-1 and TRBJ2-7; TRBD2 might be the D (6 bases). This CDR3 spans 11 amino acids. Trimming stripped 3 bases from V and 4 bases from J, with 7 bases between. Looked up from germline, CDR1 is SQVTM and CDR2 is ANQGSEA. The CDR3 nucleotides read TGCAGCGTTGAGGAGGGATACGAGCAGTACTTC. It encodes CSVEEGYEQYF.

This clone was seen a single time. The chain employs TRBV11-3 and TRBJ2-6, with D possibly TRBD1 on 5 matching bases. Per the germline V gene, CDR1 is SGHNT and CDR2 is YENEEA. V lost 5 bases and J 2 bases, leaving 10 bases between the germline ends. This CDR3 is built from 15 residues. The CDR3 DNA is TGTGCCAGCAGCCGCTCAGGGACTGGGGCCAACGTCCTGACTTTC. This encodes CASSRSGTGANVLTF.

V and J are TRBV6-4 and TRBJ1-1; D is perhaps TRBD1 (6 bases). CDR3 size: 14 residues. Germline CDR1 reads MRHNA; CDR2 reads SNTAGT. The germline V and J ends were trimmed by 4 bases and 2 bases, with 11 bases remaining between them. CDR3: CASSVGTSNTEAFF. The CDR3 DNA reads TGTGCCAGCAGTGTCGGGACATCCAACACTGAAGCTTTCTTT.

In DNA form, the CDR3 reads TGTGCTAGTGCTACAGGGTGGGACACTGAAGCTTTCTTT. This encodes CASATGWDTEAFF. The V and J genes are TRBV12-5 and TRBJ1-1; a weak D match, TRBD1 (6 bases). Germline CDR1 LGHNT, CDR2 FRNRAP. This CDR3 is 13 amino acids long. Trimming stripped 7 bases from V and 3 bases from J, with 12 bases between.